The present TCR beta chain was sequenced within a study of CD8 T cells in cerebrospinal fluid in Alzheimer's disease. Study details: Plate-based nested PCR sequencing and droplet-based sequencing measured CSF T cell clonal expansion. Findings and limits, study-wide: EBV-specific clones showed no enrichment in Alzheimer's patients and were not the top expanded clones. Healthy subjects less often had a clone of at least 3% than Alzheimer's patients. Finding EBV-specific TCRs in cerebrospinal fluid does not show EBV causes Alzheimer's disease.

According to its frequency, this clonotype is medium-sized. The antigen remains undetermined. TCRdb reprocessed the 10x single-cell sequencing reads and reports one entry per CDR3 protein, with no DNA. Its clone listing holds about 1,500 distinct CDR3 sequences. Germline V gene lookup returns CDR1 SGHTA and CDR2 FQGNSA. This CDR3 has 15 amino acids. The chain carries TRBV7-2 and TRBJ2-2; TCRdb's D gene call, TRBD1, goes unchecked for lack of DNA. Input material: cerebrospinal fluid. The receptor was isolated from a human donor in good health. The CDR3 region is CASSSSDRATGELFF.